Reported below is one TCR beta chain. This clonotype was found a few times. Its antigen is unknown. No per-base quality is available; no much larger clone lies one base away. These data belong to a study of CD8 T cells in Susac syndrome (dated by TCRdb to the late 2010s). Background on the whole study: The study used repertoire sequencing to test whether antigen drove CD8+ T cell activation and differentiation in Susac syndrome.

Peripheral blood CD8+ and CD4+ T cells from healthy donors, Susac syndrome patients and multiple sclerosis patients were profiled using high-throughput TCR beta sequencing. The multiple sclerosis controls were treatment-naive patients who had stable or active relapsing-remitting disease and met the revised McDonald criteria. Bulk CD8+ and CD4+ T cells were purified by magnetic negative isolation, whereas CD8+ TEMRA cells were enriched by FACS. Blood was drawn into EDTA tubes, processed within 24 hours, and PBMCs were isolated by density gradient centrifugation. PBMCs intended for TCR sequencing were cryopreserved in liquid nitrogen and thawed later in a water bath at 37 degrees C. The sorted or isolated CD4+, CD8+ and CD8+ TEMRA cells reached a purity of at least 90%. V drops 3 bases and J drops 2 bases, leaving 7 bases in between. The germline V gene (reference sequence) sets CDR1 to DFQATT and CDR2 to SNEGSKA. There are 12 amino acids in the CDR3, from cysteine to phenylalanine inclusive. Solely the CDR3 DNA is kept, with 36 bases framed from the first base.

RNA was extracted using the RNeasy kit, and roughly 0.5 to 1 microgram was reverse transcribed with random hexamers. The immunoSEQ multiplex PCR assay, covering 54 Vbeta and 13 Jbeta segments, was used to amplify TCR beta CDR3 regions. PCR amplification bias was corrected using a synthetic template baseline for primer optimization and computational correction. The published analysis was carried out like this. Only productive sequences were kept, with reads annotated to V, D and J genes according to IMGT and analyzed in immunoSEQ Analyzer. To calculate clonality, Shannon entropy was normalized by log2 of the number of productive unique sequences and then subtracted from one. For each patient and control, public and private clones were evaluated among the 100 most prevalent clones. A clone was defined as Susac-specific if it was absent from the healthy and MS cohorts, from around 960 published viral clones and from other ImmuneACCESS disease sequences. Using fastp at Q25 and MiXCR, TCRdb reprocessed the public reads and kept productive beta chains. CDR3 protein duplicates are merged, each entry listing the most common genes and DNA. What appears here as the V and J calls and clone size reflects TCRdb's work, not the paper's. Within this sample are more than 250,000 distinct CDR3 sequences, with under 95% of them counted one time only. The top ten hold about 0.07% of the sample.

Points the paper makes about the study in general: The study acknowledged that relatively few individuals were included in the TCR sequencing and HLA analysis.

Input material: CD4+ T cells from PBMCs. This sequence originates from a human donor with multiple sclerosis. The chain uses TRBV20-1 and TRBJ1-1, with TRBD1 perhaps the D gene, on 6 matching bases. The CDR3 has the sequence CSARGGNTEAFF. The DNA sequence is TGCAGTGCTAGGGGGGGCAACACTGAAGCTTTCTTT.